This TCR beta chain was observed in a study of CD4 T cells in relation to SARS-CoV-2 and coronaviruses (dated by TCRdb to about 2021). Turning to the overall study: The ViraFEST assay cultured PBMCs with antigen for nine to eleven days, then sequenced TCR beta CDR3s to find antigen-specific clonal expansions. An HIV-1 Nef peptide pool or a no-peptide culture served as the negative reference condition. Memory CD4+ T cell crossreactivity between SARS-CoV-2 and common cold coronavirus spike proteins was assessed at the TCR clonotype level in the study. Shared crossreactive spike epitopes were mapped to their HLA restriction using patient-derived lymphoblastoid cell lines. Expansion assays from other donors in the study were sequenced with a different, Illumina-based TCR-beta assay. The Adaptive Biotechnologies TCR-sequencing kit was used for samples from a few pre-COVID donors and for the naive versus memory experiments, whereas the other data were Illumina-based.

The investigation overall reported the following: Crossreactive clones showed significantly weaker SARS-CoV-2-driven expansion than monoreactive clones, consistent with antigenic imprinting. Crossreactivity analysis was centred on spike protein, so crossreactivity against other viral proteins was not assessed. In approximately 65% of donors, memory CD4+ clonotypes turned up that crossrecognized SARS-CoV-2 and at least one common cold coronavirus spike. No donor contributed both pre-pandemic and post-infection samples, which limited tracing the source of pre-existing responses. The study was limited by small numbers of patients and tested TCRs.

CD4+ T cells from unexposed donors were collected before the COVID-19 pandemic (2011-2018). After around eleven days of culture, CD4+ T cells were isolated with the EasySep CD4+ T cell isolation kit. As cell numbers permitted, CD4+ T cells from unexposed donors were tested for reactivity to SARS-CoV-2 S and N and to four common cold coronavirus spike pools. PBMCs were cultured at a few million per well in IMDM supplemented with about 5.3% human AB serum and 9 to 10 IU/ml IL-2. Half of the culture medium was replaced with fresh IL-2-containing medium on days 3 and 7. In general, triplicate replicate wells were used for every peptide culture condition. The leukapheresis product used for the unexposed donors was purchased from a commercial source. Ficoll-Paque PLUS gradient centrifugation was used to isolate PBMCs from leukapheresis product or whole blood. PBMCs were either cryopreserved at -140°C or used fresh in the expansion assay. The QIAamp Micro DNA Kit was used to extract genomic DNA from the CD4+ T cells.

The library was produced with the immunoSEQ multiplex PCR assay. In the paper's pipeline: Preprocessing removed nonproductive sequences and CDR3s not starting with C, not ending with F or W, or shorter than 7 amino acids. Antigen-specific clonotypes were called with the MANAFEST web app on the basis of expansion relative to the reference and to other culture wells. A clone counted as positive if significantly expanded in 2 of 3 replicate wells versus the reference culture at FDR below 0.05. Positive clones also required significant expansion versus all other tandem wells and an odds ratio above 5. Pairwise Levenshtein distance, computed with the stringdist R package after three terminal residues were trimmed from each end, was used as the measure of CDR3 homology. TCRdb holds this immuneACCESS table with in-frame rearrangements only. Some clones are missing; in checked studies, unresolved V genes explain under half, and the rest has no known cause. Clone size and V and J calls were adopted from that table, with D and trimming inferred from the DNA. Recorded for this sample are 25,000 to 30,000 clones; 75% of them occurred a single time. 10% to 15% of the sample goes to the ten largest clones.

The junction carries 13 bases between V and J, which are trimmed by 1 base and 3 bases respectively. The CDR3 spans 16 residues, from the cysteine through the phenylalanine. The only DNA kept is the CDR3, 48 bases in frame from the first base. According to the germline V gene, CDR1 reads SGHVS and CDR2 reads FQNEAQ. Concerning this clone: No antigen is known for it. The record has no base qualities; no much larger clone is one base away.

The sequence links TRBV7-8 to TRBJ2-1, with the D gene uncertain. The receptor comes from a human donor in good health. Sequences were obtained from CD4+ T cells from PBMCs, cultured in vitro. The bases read TGTGCCAGCAGCTTAGTATACGGGCTTAGCTACAATGAGCAGTTCTTC. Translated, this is CASSLVYGLSYNEQFF.